This is a list of T cell receptor beta chains from one sample in a study of T cell responses to AZD1222 COVID-19 vaccine. Using immunoSEQ multiplex PCR, the repertoire was profiled, and TCRdb retains in-frame clones only, with some absent. The data contain fewer than 110,000 clones, around 93% of them seen just once; the ten biggest clones take up roughly 8.7%. The sequencing used peripheral blood, collected 28 days after the second AZD1222 dose. These receptor sequences come from an adult who received the AZD1222 COVID-19 vaccine. CDR3s include the opening cysteine and the closing phenylalanine or tryptophan. Each record gives: D gene, V gene, J gene, clone size, CDR3 protein, CDR3 DNA. The D gene is left open where the match is weak. The size of a clone is reported for some rows only, either as once, few or many, or as a class for expanded clones.

>-|TRBV2|TRBJ1-5|-
CASSLQGYQPQHF
TGTGCCAGCAGTCTTCAGGGATACCAGCCCCAGCATTTT
>TRBD1|TRBV3-1/TRBV3-2|TRBJ1-2|-
CASSQDDRESYGYTF
TGTGCCAGCAGCCAAGATGACAGGGAGAGTTATGGCTACACCTTC
>-|TRBV5-5|TRBJ2-7|-
CASSRILQSYEQYF
TGTGCCAGCAGTCGGATTTTACAGTCCTACGAGCAGTACTTC
>-|TRBV9|TRBJ2-1|-
CASSSTGTANEQFF
TGTGCCAGCAGCTCCACCGGGACTGCTAATGAGCAGTTCTTC
>-|TRBV25-1|TRBJ1-2|-
CASRGSGANYGYTF
TGTGCCAGCCGAGGCTCGGGCGCTAACTATGGCTACACCTTC
>-|TRBV7-2|TRBJ1-5|once
CASSSKGQNQPQHF
TGTGCCAGCAGCTCAAAGGGCCAGAATCAGCCCCAGCATTTT
>TRBD1|TRBV9|TRBJ1-1|-
CASSAGTATEAFF
TGTGCCAGCAGCGCCGGGACAGCCACTGAAGCTTTCTTT
>TRBD2|TRBV4-2|TRBJ2-1|-
CASSQDKTGLAKNEQFF
TGTGCCAGCAGCCAAGATAAGACGGGACTAGCAAAAAATGAGCAGTTCTTC
>TRBD1|TRBV18|TRBJ1-5|-
CASSPRPKGGSNQPQHF
TGTGCCAGCTCACCACGTCCCAAAGGGGGCAGCAATCAGCCCCAGCATTTT
>TRBD1|TRBV28|TRBJ2-7|-
CASRTTGSRYEQYF
TGTGCCAGCAGAACGACAGGGAGTAGGTACGAGCAGTACTTC
>TRBD2|TRBV14|TRBJ2-7|-
CASSQDKGTTTSEQYF
TGTGCCAGCAGCCAAGATAAAGGGACTACGACATCGGAGCAGTACTTC
>-|TRBV11-2|TRBJ1-4|-
CASSLLFGDGSNEKLFF
TGTGCCAGCAGCTTATTATTCGGGGACGGAAGTAATGAAAAACTGTTTTTT
>-|TRBV21-1|TRBJ1-2|-
CASSKSPLTENYGYTF
TGTGCCAGCAGCAAATCTCCTTTGACAGAAAACTATGGCTACACCTTC
>-|TRBV7-7|TRBJ2-2|-
CASSWGAGANTGELFF
TGTGCCAGCAGCTGGGGGGCAGGGGCGAACACCGGGGAGCTGTTTTTT
>-|TRBV30|TRBJ1-6|-
CAWSVPGWSYNSPLHF
TGTGCCTGGAGTGTGCCAGGGTGGTCCTATAATTCACCCCTCCACTTT
>-|TRBV6-5|TRBJ1-2|-
CASTLGDRYGYTF
TGTGCCAGCACCCTGGGGGACCGCTATGGCTACACCTTC
>TRBD2|TRBV3-1/TRBV3-2|TRBJ2-2|-
CASSQGLAGVTGELFF
TGTGCCAGCAGCCAAGGACTAGCGGGTGTCACCGGGGAGCTGTTTTTT
>TRBD2|TRBV30|TRBJ2-7|-
CASNRGVASYEQYF
TGTGCCTCAAACCGGGGGGTAGCCTCCTACGAGCAGTACTTC
>TRBD1|TRBV30|TRBJ1-6|-
CAWSGTGTGNSPLHF
TGTGCCTGGAGTGGGACCGGGACAGGGAATTCACCCCTCCACTTT
>-|TRBV29-1|TRBJ1-1|-
CSVEVYRLPEAFF
TGCAGCGTTGAGGTTTACAGACTCCCTGAAGCTTTCTTT
>-|TRBV4-3|TRBJ2-6|once
CASSQEDGSSGANVLTF
TGCGCCAGCAGCCAAGAGGACGGGAGCTCTGGGGCCAACGTCCTGACTTTC
>-|TRBV19|TRBJ1-1|-
CASRRGGLGTEAFF
TGTGCCAGTAGACGCGGGGGTTTGGGCACTGAAGCTTTCTTT
>-|TRBV15|TRBJ1-1|-
CATSSWGSWAFF
TGTGCCACCAGCAGTTGGGGGAGTTGGGCTTTCTTT